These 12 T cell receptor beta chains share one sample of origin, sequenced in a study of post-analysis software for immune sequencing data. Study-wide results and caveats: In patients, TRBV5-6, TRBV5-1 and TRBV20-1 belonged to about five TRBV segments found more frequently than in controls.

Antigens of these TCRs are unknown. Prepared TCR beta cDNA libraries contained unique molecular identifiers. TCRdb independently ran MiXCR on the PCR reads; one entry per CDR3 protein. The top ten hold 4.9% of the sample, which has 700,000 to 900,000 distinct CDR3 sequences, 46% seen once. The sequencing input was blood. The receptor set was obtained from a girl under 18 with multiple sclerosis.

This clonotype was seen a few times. The CDR3 is CASSLSPRQGAYGYTF. The CDR3 DNA reads as TGTGCCAGCAGTTTATCCCCGAGGCAGGGGGCCTATGGCTACACCTTC. The V call is TRBV12-3 or TRBV12-4, the J call TRBJ1-2; the match to TRBD1 covers 8 bases. Trimming took 2 bases from V and 4 from J; bases not matched to a gene: 9. The CDR3 contains 16 residues.

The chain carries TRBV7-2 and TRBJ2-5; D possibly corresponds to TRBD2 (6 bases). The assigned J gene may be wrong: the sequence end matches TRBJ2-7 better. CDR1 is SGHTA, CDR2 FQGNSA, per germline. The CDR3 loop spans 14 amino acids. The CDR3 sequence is CASTVTSGSSEQYF. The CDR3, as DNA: TGTGCCAGCACCGTGACTAGTGGGAGTAGCGAGCAGTACTTC.

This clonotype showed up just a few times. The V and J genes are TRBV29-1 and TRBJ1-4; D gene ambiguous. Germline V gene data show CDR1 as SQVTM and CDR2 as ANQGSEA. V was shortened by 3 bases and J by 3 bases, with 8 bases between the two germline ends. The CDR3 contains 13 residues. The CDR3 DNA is TGCAGCGTTGAGGTCGGGGCTAATGAAAAACTGTTTTTT. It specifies CSVEVGANEKLFF.

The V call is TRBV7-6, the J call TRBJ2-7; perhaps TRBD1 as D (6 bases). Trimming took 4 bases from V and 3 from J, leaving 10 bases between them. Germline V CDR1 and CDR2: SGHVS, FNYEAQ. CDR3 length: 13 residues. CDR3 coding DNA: TGTGCCAGCAGCTCCACGACAGGCTACGAGCAGTACTTC. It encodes CASSSTTGYEQYF. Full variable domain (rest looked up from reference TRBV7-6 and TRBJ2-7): GAGVSQSPRYKVTKRGQDVALRCDPISGHVSLYWYRQALGQGPEFLTYFNYEAQQDKSGLPNDRFSAERPEGSISTLTIQRTEQRDSAMYRCASSSTTGYEQYFGPGTRLTVT.

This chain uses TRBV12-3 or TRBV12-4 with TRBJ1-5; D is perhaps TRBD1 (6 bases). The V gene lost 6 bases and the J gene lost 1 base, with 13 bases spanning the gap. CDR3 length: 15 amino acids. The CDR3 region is CASSPHRGSNQPQHF. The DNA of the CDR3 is TGTGCCAGCAGCCCTCATAGGGGGAGCAATCAGCCCCAGCATTTT.

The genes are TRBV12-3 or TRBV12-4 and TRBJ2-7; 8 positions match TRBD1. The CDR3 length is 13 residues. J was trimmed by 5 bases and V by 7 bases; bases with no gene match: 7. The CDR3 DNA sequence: TGTGCCAGCATCGACAGGGGAGGTCACGAGCAGTACTTC. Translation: CASIDRGGHEQYF.

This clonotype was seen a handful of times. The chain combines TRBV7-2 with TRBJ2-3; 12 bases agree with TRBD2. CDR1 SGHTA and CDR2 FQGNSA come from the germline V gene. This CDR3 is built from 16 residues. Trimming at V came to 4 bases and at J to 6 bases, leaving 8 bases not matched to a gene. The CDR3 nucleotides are TGTGCCAGCAGCTACACTAGCGGGAGGCCCCCGGATACGCAGTATTTT. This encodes CASSYTSGRPPDTQYF. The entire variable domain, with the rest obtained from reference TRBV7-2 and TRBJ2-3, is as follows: GAGVSQSPSNKVTEKGKDVELRCDPISGHTALYWYRQSLGQGLEFLIYFQGNSAPDKSGLPSDRFSAERTGGSVSTLTIQRTQQEDSAVYLCASSYTSGRPPDTQYFGPGTRLTVL.

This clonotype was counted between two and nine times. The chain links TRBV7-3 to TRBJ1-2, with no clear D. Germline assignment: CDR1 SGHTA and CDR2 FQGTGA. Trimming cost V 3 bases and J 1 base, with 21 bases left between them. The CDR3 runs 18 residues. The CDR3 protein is CASSFPTAPGKSNYGYTF. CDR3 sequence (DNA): TGTGCCAGCAGCTTCCCAACGGCACCCGGGAAGAGTAACTATGGCTACACCTTC.

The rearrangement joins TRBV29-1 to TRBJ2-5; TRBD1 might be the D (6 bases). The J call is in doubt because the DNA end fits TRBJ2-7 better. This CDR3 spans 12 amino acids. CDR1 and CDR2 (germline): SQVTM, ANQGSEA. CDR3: CSALQGIHEQYF. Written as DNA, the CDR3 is TGCAGCGCCTTACAGGGTATCCACGAGCAGTACTTC.

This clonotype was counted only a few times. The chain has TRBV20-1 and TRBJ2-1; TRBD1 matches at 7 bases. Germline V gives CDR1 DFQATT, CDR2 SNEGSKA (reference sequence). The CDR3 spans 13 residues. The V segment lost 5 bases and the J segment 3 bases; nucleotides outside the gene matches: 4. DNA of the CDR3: TGCAGTGCTCCGGGACAGATCTACAATGAGCAGTTCTTC. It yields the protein CSAPGQIYNEQFF.

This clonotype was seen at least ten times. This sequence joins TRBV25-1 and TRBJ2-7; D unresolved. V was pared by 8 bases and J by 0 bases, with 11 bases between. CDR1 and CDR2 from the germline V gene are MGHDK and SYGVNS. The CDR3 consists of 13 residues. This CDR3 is CASAGTLSYEQYF. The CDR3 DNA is TGTGCCAGCGCCGGTACACTCTCCTACGAGCAGTACTTC.

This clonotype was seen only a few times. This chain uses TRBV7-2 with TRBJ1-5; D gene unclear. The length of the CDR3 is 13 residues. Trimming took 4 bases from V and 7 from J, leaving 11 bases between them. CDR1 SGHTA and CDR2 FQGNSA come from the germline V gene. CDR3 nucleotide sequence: TGTGCCAGCAGCTCCCAGGTGGAGCAGCCCCAGCATTTT. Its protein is CASSSQVEQPQHF.